This TCR beta chain was documented in a study of cytomegalovirus exposure and HLA in healthy donors. It was with 60 Vbeta and 13 Jbeta primers that the PCR ran. The data were produced by immunoSEQ multiplex PCR, yet TCRdb's version contains in-frame clones alone and is incomplete. The sample records 150,000 to 200,000 clones, roughly 78% being singletons. This sequence originates from a woman in her twenties or thirties in good health and CMV-seropositive. The sequenced material came from PBMCs.

The CDR3 spells CSATWTGSNIQYF. In nucleotides, the CDR3 is TGCAGCGCGACGTGGACAGGAAGTAACATTCAGTACTTC. V usage is TRBV29-1 and J usage is TRBJ2-4; TRBD1 matches at 7 bases. There are 13 residues in the CDR3. Trimming took 7 bases from V and 7 from J; bases not matched to a gene: 10. CDR1 SQVTM and CDR2 ANQGSEA come from the germline V gene.